The next 17 T cell receptor beta chains were all read from a single sample in a study of cytomegalovirus exposure and HLA in healthy donors. The PCR was carried out with 60 Vbeta primers and 13 Jbeta primers. Clones were read by immunoSEQ multiplex PCR, and TCRdb kept only the in-frame ones, dropping some. The table includes about 100,000 clones, about 74% detected once. Sequenced: PBMCs. The origin of the receptors is a male donor in good health and CMV-seropositive.

The chain recombines TRBV11-1 with TRBJ2-7; no definite D call. The CDR3 sequence is 13 residues long. Germline CDR1 is SGHAT and CDR2 is FQDESV (reference sequence). Deletions cut 0 bases from V and 2 bases from J, with 5 bases between. Written as DNA, the CDR3 is TGTGCCAGCAGCTTAGCGGAGACCTACGAGCAGTACTTC. It translates to CASSLAETYEQYF.

This chain connects TRBV25-1 to TRBJ1-2; perhaps TRBD1 as D (5 bases). Germline assignment: CDR1 MGHDK and CDR2 SYGVNS. This CDR3 spans 15 amino acids. V lost 3 bases and J 0 bases, leaving 11 bases between the germline ends. CDR3 in DNA: TGTGCCAGCAGTGACGGTTTGGGGCCTAACTATGGCTACACCTTC. Its protein product is CASSDGLGPNYGYTF.

This clone was observed a handful of times. V and J are TRBV29-1 and TRBJ1-5, with D tentatively TRBD1 (5 bases). This CDR3 comprises 12 residues. With 6 bases removed from V and 0 bases from J, the gap between germline ends came to 6 bases. CDR1 and CDR2 (germline): SQVTM, ANQGSEA. The CDR3 DNA follows: TGCAGCGTGACAGATAGCAATCAGCCCCAGCATTTT. Translation: CSVTDSNQPQHF.

CDR3 nucleotide sequence: TGCAGCGTTACATTACAGGGGGAGGGTGGCTACACCTTC. It codes for CSVTLQGEGGYTF. V is TRBV29-1 and J is TRBJ1-2; 8 nucleotides agree with TRBD1. V shed 5 bases, J shed 7 bases, and the junction held 9 bases outside the gene matches. Germline V gene data show CDR1 as SQVTM and CDR2 as ANQGSEA. CDR3 length: 13 amino acids. The full variable domain, in which reference TRBV29-1 and TRBJ1-2 provide the parts outside the CDR3, is SAVISQKPSRDICQRGTSLTIQCQVDSQVTMMFWYRQQPGQSLTLIATANQGSEATYESGFVIDKFPISRPNLTFSTLTVSNMSPEDSSIYLCSVTLQGEGGYTFGSGTRLTVV.

The V and J genes are TRBV7-2 and TRBJ1-2; 9 positions agree with TRBD1. The V and J ends lost 5 bases and 6 bases, in that order; junction bases with no gene match: 10. CDR1 is SGHTA and CDR2 is FQGNSA in the germline V gene. The CDR3 is made up of 15 amino acids. The CDR3 here is CASSPQTGGLDGYTF. CDR3 in DNA: TGTGCCAGCAGCCCTCAGACAGGGGGATTGGATGGCTACACCTTC.

This chain uses TRBV27 with TRBJ2-1, with TRBD2 matching 7 bases. Germline-derived CDR1 and CDR2 are MNHEY and SMNVEV (reference sequence). V lost 6 bases to trimming and J lost 0 bases; unmatched junction nucleotides: 5. CDR3 length: 15 amino acids. This chain's CDR3 is CASSGGTSSYNEQFF. CDR3 DNA: TGTGCCAGCAGCGGGGGGACGAGCTCCTACAATGAGCAGTTCTTC.

The rearrangement joins TRBV11-2 to TRBJ1-3; 8 bases are shared with TRBD1. CDR3 size: 15 residues. V was pared by 6 bases and J by 3 bases, with 7 bases of the junction left unmatched. Germline V lookup: CDR1 SGHAT, CDR2 FQNNGV. The CDR3, as DNA: TGTGCCAGCAGTTACAACAGGGGGGGTGGAAACACCATATATTTT. Translating gives CASSYNRGGGNTIYF. The entire variable domain, with the rest obtained from reference TRBV11-2 and TRBJ1-3, is as follows: EAGVAQSPRYKIIEKRQSVAFWCNPISGHATLYWYQQILGQGPKLLIQFQNNGVVDDSQLPKDRFSAERLKGVDSTLKIQPAKLEDSAVYLCASSYNRGGGNTIYFGEGSWLTVV.

V is TRBV7-6 and J is TRBJ2-7; D might be TRBD1 (6 bases). The CDR3 covers 13 residues. Germline V gene data show CDR1 as SGHVS and CDR2 as FNYEAQ. Deletions cut 5 bases from V and 5 bases from J, with 13 bases between. DNA of the CDR3: TGTGCCAGCAGCGTAGTGGCAGGGGACGAGCAGTACTTC. Its protein is CASSVVAGDEQYF.

V usage is TRBV28 and J usage is TRBJ1-5, with a weak D call TRBD1 (5 bases). This CDR3 has 17 amino acids. With 3 bases removed from V and 0 bases from J, the gap between germline ends came to 15 bases. Germline V lookup: CDR1 MDHEN, CDR2 SYDVKM. The CDR3 sequence: CASSFLQGAYSNQPQHF. The CDR3 bases are TGTGCCAGCAGTTTCCTTCAGGGTGCATATAGCAATCAGCCCCAGCATTTT.

The rearrangement joins TRBV7-2 to TRBJ2-3, with D unclear. The germline V and J ends were trimmed by 2 bases and 0 bases, with 6 bases remaining between them. There are 14 residues in the CDR3. Germline CDR1 and CDR2: SGHTA and FQGNSA. CDR3 in amino acids: CASSLITSTDTQYF. The CDR3 nucleotides are TGTGCCAGCAGCTTAATTACTAGCACAGATACGCAGTATTTT. The full variable domain, in which reference TRBV7-2 and TRBJ2-3 provide the parts outside the CDR3, is GAGVSQSPSNKVTEKGKDVELRCDPISGHTALYWYRQSLGQGLEFLIYFQGNSAPDKSGLPSDRFSAERTGGSVSTLTIQRTQQEDSAVYLCASSLITSTDTQYFGPGTRLTVL.

The V gene is TRBV7-2, the J gene TRBJ2-7; TRBD1 matches 10 bases. CDR1 SGHTA and CDR2 FQGNSA come from the germline V gene. V dropped 6 bases and J dropped 6; count of bases not matched to a gene: 14. This CDR3 has 16 amino acids. The CDR3 protein is CASRPGQGSFGSEQYF. In DNA form, the CDR3 reads TGTGCCAGCAGACCGGGACAGGGGTCATTTGGAAGCGAGCAGTACTTC. The entire variable domain, with the rest obtained from reference TRBV7-2 and TRBJ2-7, is as follows: GAGVSQSPSNKVTEKGKDVELRCDPISGHTALYWYRQSLGQGLEFLIYFQGNSAPDKSGLPSDRFSAERTGGSVSTLTIQRTQQEDSAVYLCASRPGQGSFGSEQYFGPGTRLTVT.

The chain recombines TRBV28 with TRBJ1-3; TRBD1 agrees at 7 bases. The CDR3 loop spans 16 amino acids. CDR1 is MDHEN, CDR2 SYDVKM, per germline. The V and J ends lost 3 bases and 4 bases, in that order; junction bases with no gene match: 9. CDR3 coding DNA: TGTGCCAGCAGTTTGGCCCACAGGGGAGCGGGAAACACCATATATTTT. Translating it yields CASSLAHRGAGNTIYF.

The genes are TRBV7-9 and TRBJ2-6; no definite D call. Per the germline V gene, CDR1 is SEHNR and CDR2 is FQNEAQ (reference sequence). V dropped 1 base and J dropped 0 bases, with 13 bases sitting between them. CDR3 length: 18 amino acids. CDR3 sequence: CASSLEHYSASGANVLTF. The CDR3 DNA reads as TGTGCCAGCAGCTTAGAACACTACTCAGCCTCTGGGGCCAACGTCCTGACTTTC.

This chain uses TRBV10-3 with TRBJ1-2; 7 bases match TRBD1. The V gene end was trimmed by 7 bases and the J gene end by 0 bases; junction bases not matched to a gene: 8. The germline V gene has CDR1 ENHRY and CDR2 SYGVKD. CDR3 length: 15 residues. The CDR3 coding sequence is TGTGCCATCACCCCGGCCGGGACAGCTAACTATGGCTACACCTTC. Translation gives CAITPAGTANYGYTF.

The rearrangement uses TRBV11-2 and TRBJ2-3; 10 bases align to TRBD2. The CDR3 sequence is 14 residues long. Trimming at V came to 8 bases and at J to 3 bases, leaving 5 bases not matched to a gene. Germline CDR1 SGHAT, CDR2 FQNNGV. The CDR3: CASCGLAVTDTQYF. The CDR3 DNA reads TGTGCCAGCTGCGGACTAGCGGTAACAGATACGCAGTATTTT.

J is TRBJ1-3 and V is TRBV9, with D unclear. Per germline, CDR1 SGDLS and CDR2 YYNGEE. This CDR3 is built from 16 residues. Trimming took off 0 bases at V and 0 bases at J, with 10 bases between the two ends. CDR3 region: CASSVDQISSGNTIYF. In DNA form, the CDR3 reads TGTGCCAGCAGCGTAGATCAGATAAGCTCTGGAAACACCATATATTTT. Variable domain in full (rest from reference TRBV9 and TRBJ1-3): DSGVTQTPKHLITATGQRVTLRCSPRSGDLSVYWYQQSLDQGLQFLIQYYNGEERAKGNILERFSAQQFPDLHSELNLSSLELGDSALYFCASSVDQISSGNTIYFGEGSWLTVV.

This chain uses TRBV4-3 with TRBJ1-4, with a possible D match to TRBD1 (5 bases). With 3 bases removed from V and 5 bases from J, the gap between germline ends came to 7 bases. The CDR3 loop spans 13 amino acids. Germline V gene sequence: CDR1 LGHNA, CDR2 YSLEER. CDR3 in DNA: TGCGCCAGCAGCCAGAACAGGAATGAAAAACTGTTTTTT. Its translation: CASSQNRNEKLFF.